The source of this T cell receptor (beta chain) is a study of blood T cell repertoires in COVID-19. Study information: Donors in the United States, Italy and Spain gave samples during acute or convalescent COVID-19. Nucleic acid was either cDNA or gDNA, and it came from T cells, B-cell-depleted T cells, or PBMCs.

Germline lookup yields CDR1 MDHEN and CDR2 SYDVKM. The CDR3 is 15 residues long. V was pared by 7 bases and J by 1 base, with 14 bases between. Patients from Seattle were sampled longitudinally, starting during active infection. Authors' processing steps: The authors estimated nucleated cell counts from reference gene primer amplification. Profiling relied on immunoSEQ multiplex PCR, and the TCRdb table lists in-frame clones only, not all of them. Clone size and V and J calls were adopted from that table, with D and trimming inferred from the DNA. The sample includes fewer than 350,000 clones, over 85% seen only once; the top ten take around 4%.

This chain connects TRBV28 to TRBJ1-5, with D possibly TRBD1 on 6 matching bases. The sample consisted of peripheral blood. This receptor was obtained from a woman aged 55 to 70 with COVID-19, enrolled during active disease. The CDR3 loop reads CASKIPGVSNQPQHF. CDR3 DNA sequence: TGTGCCAGCAAGATCCCAGGGGTCAGCAATCAGCCCCAGCATTTT.